The 6 T cell receptor beta chains reported below all come from one sample, sequenced in a study of OX40 agonist ivuxolimab in advanced cancers. Data came from immunoSEQ multiplex PCR; TCRdb stores just in-frame clones and leaves some out. The data hold some 81,000 clones, with approximately 85% observed a single time. The sample was CD4+ or CD8+ T cells sorted from blood, taken in a trial of the OX40 agonist ivuxolimab. The receptors derive from an adult with an advanced solid tumor such as melanoma, head and neck, liver or kidney cancer.

The chain employs TRBV4-2 and TRBJ2-3, with D perhaps matching TRBD1 (6 bases). The length of the CDR3 is 13 residues. V gave up 5 bases and J gave up 6 bases, with 12 bases separating them. Germline lookup yields CDR1 LGHNA and CDR2 YNFKEQ. The DNA of the CDR3 is TGTGCCAGCAGCGGACGACAGGTGGATACGCAGTATTTT. It specifies CASSGRQVDTQYF.

The V call is TRBV29-1, the J call TRBJ1-1; the D gene is possibly TRBD1 (5 bases). V was shortened by 5 bases and J by 3 bases, with 13 bases between the two germline ends. CDR1 SQVTM and CDR2 ANQGSEA come from the germline V gene. The CDR3 is made up of 13 amino acids. The CDR3 nucleotides are TGCAGCGTTAACGAGGGGAGGGACACTGAAGCTTTCTTT. This codes for CSVNEGRDTEAFF.

The rearrangement links TRBV10-3 to TRBJ2-5; D possibly corresponds to TRBD2 (6 bases). CDR3 size: 17 residues. Germline CDR1 is ENHRY and CDR2 is SYGVKD. Trimming cost V 0 bases and J 1 base, with 15 bases left between them. The CDR3, as DNA: TGTGCCATCAGTGAGTCGATTGGGCGGGGACGCCAAGAGACCCAGTACTTC. This codes for CAISESIGRGRQETQYF.

The chain combines TRBV7-9 with TRBJ2-3; D gene uncertain. V was trimmed by 7 bases and J by 0 bases, leaving 11 bases between them. The CDR3 runs 14 residues. CDR1 and CDR2 (germline): SEHNR, FQNEAQ (reference sequence). As DNA, the CDR3 is TGTGCCAGCACTGGCGCAACTAGCACAGATACGCAGTATTTT. Protein sequence: CASTGATSTDTQYF.

The V call is TRBV7-9, the J call TRBJ1-4, with 7 bases lining up with TRBD1. V shed 1 base and J 4 bases; nucleotides not matched to a gene: 3. The germline V gene has CDR1 SEHNR and CDR2 FQNEAQ (reference sequence). This CDR3 comprises 15 residues. The CDR3 DNA follows: TGTGCCAGCAGCTTAGAGGCAGGGGGTAATGAAAAACTGTTTTTT. This codes for CASSLEAGGNEKLFF.

J is TRBJ2-1 and V is TRBV7-6; 14 nucleotides align to TRBD2. The CDR3 is made up of 20 amino acids. Germline V gene lookup returns CDR1 SGHVS and CDR2 FNYEAQ. After removal of 1 base from V and 3 bases from J, the junction contained 11 bases not matched to a gene. The CDR3 spells CASSLESPGLAGGYYNEQFF. As DNA, the CDR3 is TGTGCCAGCAGCTTAGAATCACCAGGACTAGCGGGGGGTTACTACAATGAGCAGTTCTTC.